The source of this T cell receptor beta chain is a study of OX40 agonist ivuxolimab in advanced cancers. Overall study context: A diagnosis of hepatocellular carcinoma, melanoma, renal cell or head and neck cancer was present in dose-escalation patients. Study conclusions and caveats: Within 6 weeks, CD4+ and CD8+ blood T cells expanded clonally at 0.1 to 3.0 mg/kg. Compared with others, partial responders at 0.1-3.0 mg/kg displayed clonal expansion among the lowest.

This clone was observed a single time. What it binds is unknown. From germline, CDR1 is MDHEN and CDR2 SYDVKM. The ends were cut back, 3 bases at V and 1 base at J, with 7 bases in the middle. The CDR3 length is 14 residues. The assay was immunoSEQ multiplex PCR, and TCRdb's table has in-frame clones only and misses some. The sample includes roughly 29,000 clones, approximately 86% seen only once; the top ten take about a fifth. This chain joins TRBV28 and TRBJ1-5; no reliable D call. The sequencing here drew on CD4+ or CD8+ T cells sorted from blood, taken in a trial of the OX40 agonist ivuxolimab. The receptor's source is an adult with an advanced solid tumor such as melanoma, head and neck, liver or kidney cancer. CDR3 coding DNA: TGTGCCAGCAGTTTGAGGGAAAGCAATCAGCCCCAGCATTTT. It translates to CASSLRESNQPQHF. The whole variable domain, remainder taken from reference TRBV28 and TRBJ1-5, is DVKVTQSSRYLVKRTGEKVFLECVQDMDHENMFWYRQDPGLGLRLIYFSYDVKMKEKGDIPEGYSVSREKKERFSLILESASTNQTSMYLCASSLRESNQPQHFGDGTRLSIL.